Listed below are T cell receptor beta chains from one sample, sequenced in a study of T-cell reconstitution after alpha-beta-depleted transplantation in children. From the PCR reads, TCRdb called clonotypes with MiXCR, one entry per CDR3 protein. The sample records about 610,000 distinct CDR3 sequences, under 12% being singletons. The sample here was PBMCs from the stem cell graft donor, taken from the stem cell graft. The receptors were sampled from a human donor who donated a stem cell graft to a child with acute myeloid leukemia. The CDR3 runs from the conserved cysteine through the conserved F or W. The D gene is left open where the match is weak. Expanded clones get a size class; other rows say once, few or many, or leave the size out.

>TRBD2|TRBV7-9|NA|TRBJ2-7
TGTGCCAGCGACTCGGGGGGGGGTTTCTCCTGGGAGCAGTACTTC
CASDSGGGFSWEQYF
>NA|TRBV25-1|many|TRBJ1-1
TGTGCCAGCAGTCCTCCCTGGGGGGGATATAAAGGGACTGAAGCTTTCTTT
CASSPPWGGYKGTEAFF
>TRBD1|TRBV6-5|few|TRBJ1-2
TGTGCCAGCAGTTACTCAGCCGGACAGGGGAACTATGGCTACACCTTC
CASSYSAGQGNYGYTF
>NA|TRBV6-1|few|TRBJ2-3
TGTGCCAGCAGTGAAGGGGGAGGAGGTACAGATACGCAGTATTTT
CASSEGGGGTDTQYF
>NA|TRBV20-1|NA|TRBJ2-7
TGCAGTGCCGCCACAGGGTCCACATACGAGCAGTACTTC
CSAATGSTYEQYF
>TRBD1|TRBV7-3|few|TRBJ2-7
TGTGCCAGCAGCTTCGGACAGGGGAGGCCCTACGAGCAGTACTTC
CASSFGQGRPYEQYF
>NA|TRBV18|few|TRBJ1-3
TGTGCCAGCTCACCCCGGGCGGATCACTCTGGAAACACCATATATTTT
CASSPRADHSGNTIYF
>NA|TRBV4-3|NA|TRBJ2-3
TGCGCCAGCAGCCACGGGGGAACCACAGATACGCAGTATTTT
CASSHGGTTDTQYF
>NA|TRBV6-2/TRBV6-3|few|TRBJ1-2
TGTGCCAGCAGCGACTGGGGGAACTATGGCTACACCTTC
CASSDWGNYGYTF
>TRBD2|TRBV3-1|few|TRBJ2-1
TGTGCCAGCAGCCAATTGGGACTAGCGGGAGGGGATGAGCAGTTCTTC
CASSQLGLAGGDEQFF
>NA|TRBV29-1|NA|TRBJ2-2
TGCAGCGTTGGGAACCTCGGGGAGCTGTTTTTT
CSVGNLGELFF
>NA|TRBV27|NA|TRBJ2-7
TGTGCCAGCAGTTTATTGGGTGGGGGGAACGAGCAGTACTTC
CASSLLGGGNEQYF
>NA|TRBV9|NA|TRBJ2-1
TGTGCCAGCAGCGCCCTAGCGTCCTACAATGAGCAGTTCTTC
CASSALASYNEQFF
>TRBD2|TRBV7-8|few|TRBJ2-7
TGTGCCAGCAGCCAAGGGGCTAGGTTACTAGCGGGAGTTTCCTACGAGCAGTACTTC
CASSQGARLLAGVSYEQYF
>TRBD2|TRBV20-1|many|TRBJ2-7
TGCAGTGCTAGAGGGGCCAGCGGGATTTCCTACGAGCAGTACTTC
CSARGASGISYEQYF
>TRBD1|TRBV10-3|few|TRBJ2-1
TGTGCCATCAGTGATAGGGGGCTTTTGGATGAGCAGTTCTTC
CAISDRGLLDEQFF
>NA|TRBV9|NA|TRBJ2-3
TGTGCCAGCAGCTCGGCGTCACAAGATACGCAGTATTTT
CASSSASQDTQYF
>TRBD2|TRBV20-1|few|TRBJ2-3
TGCAGTGCTAGAGACATGAGAGCGGGAGGAGAGACGCAGTATTTT
CSARDMRAGGETQYF
>NA|TRBV10-3|NA|TRBJ1-1
TGTGCCATCAGTGAATATGGGTCAGGTGGGATTGGGACTGAAGCTTTCTTT
CAISEYGSGGIGTEAFF
>TRBD2|TRBV7-2|many|TRBJ2-3
TGTGCCAGCAGCTTCGGACTAGCGGGAGATACGCAGTATTTT
CASSFGLAGDTQYF
>NA|TRBV9|NA|TRBJ2-2
TGTGCCAGCAGCCTGGCACCGAACACCGGGGAGCTGTTTTTT
CASSLAPNTGELFF
>NA|TRBV29-1|NA|TRBJ1-1
TGCAGCGTCGTGAACCGGGCCGTGCCAGAAGCTTTCTTT
CSVVNRAVPEAFF
>NA|TRBV12-3/TRBV12-4|few|TRBJ1-5
TGTGCCAGCAGTTTAAGGGTCCCGGGGGTCTCGTCCGATAGCAATCAGCCCCAGCATTTT
CASSLRVPGVSSDSNQPQHF
>NA|TRBV20-1|few|TRBJ2-1
TGCAGTGCTGGGGGTTACCCGGATACTGAGAATGAGCAGTTCTTC
CSAGGYPDTENEQFF
>NA|TRBV25-1|NA|TRBJ1-1
TGTGCCAGCAGGCCCGGGACAACGAACACTGAAGCTTTCTTT
CASRPGTTNTEAFF
>TRBD1|TRBV25-1|NA|TRBJ1-6
TGTGCCAGCAGTGAGACAGGGGTTGAGTCACCCCTCCACTTT
CASSETGVESPLHF
>TRBD1|TRBV30|NA|TRBJ1-5
TGTGCCTGGGGCCCAGGGGGGGATCAGCCCCAGCATTTT
CAWGPGGDQPQHF
>NA|TRBV20-1|many|TRBJ1-1
TGCAGTACGCGTAGGTTGAACACTGAAGCTTTCTTT
CSTRRLNTEAFF
>NA|TRBV2|many|TRBJ1-6
TGTGCCAGCAGTGAAGCGCCAAGAGGCCGGGGTTCACCCCTCCACTTT
CASSEAPRGRGSPLHF
>TRBD1|TRBV5-1|NA|TRBJ1-1
TGCGCCAGCAGCTTGTTGGCAGGGGGCTTAAACACTGAAGCTTTCTTT
CASSLLAGGLNTEAFF
>NA|TRBV7-6|few|TRBJ1-1
TGTGCCAGCGCGCCATTTCGGGGGGTCCCTGAAGCTTTCTTT
CASAPFRGVPEAFF
>TRBD2|TRBV24-1|many|TRBJ2-1
TGTGCCACCAGTGCTCTAGCGGGCTTCAATGAGCAGTTCTTC
CATSALAGFNEQFF
>NA|TRBV12-3/TRBV12-4|many|TRBJ1-2
TGTGCCAGCAGTTTAGCAGGCAGACCTAACTATGGCTACACCTTC
CASSLAGRPNYGYTF
>TRBD1|TRBV27|many|TRBJ1-2
TGTGCCAGCGGTGGGGGACAGGGCAACTATGGCTACACCTTC
CASGGGQGNYGYTF
>NA|TRBV7-9|NA|TRBJ1-1
TGTGCCAGCACCCGTGGGGGGTTGAACACTGAAGCTTTCTTT
CASTRGGLNTEAFF
>NA|TRBV20-1|NA|TRBJ2-1
TGCTGTGCTAGAGATCCCCTAGCGAGGCGTGGGGGTGGTGAGCAGTTCTTC
CCARDPLARRGGGEQFF
>NA|TRBV28|NA|TRBJ2-7
TGTGCCAGCTCTGGCCCCGGACAGTACTACGAGCAGTACTTC
CASSGPGQYYEQYF
>NA|TRBV7-2|NA|TRBJ1-1
TGTGCCAGCAGCCCCCGACAGTCGAACACTGAAGCTTTCTTT
CASSPRQSNTEAFF
>TRBD1|TRBV6-5|few|TRBJ1-1
TGTGCCAGCAGTTACTATACAGGGGCTTCGGGTGAAGCTTTCTTT
CASSYYTGASGEAFF
>TRBD1|TRBV29-1|few|TRBJ2-1
TGCAGCGGGGCCACACAGGGGGTGCAGTTCTTC
CSGATQGVQFF
>NA|TRBV5-3|NA|TRBJ2-2
TGTGCCATCAGCCCCGGGGTCCTGGGAGTTTCCGGGGAGCTGTTTTTT
CAISPGVLGVSGELFF
>NA|TRBV18|few|TRBJ2-3
TGTGCCAGCTCGCAACAGGGAGATACGCAGTATTTT
CASSQQGDTQYF
>TRBD2|TRBV20-1|many|TRBJ2-7
TGCAGTGCCCCCAGCGGGAGGGCCTACGAGCAGTACTTC
CSAPSGRAYEQYF
>NA|TRBV7-8|NA|TRBJ2-6
TGTGCCAGCAGCCCGCAGCCGGGACTCAGCTCTGGGGCCAACGTCCTGACTTTC
CASSPQPGLSSGANVLTF
>NA|TRBV5-1|few|TRBJ2-2
TGCGCCAGCAGCTTGGGACAGACAGACACCGGGGAGCTGTTTTTT
CASSLGQTDTGELFF
>TRBD1|TRBV19|NA|TRBJ2-2
TGTGCCAGTAGGAGCCAGGGGGCAGCCGGGGAGCTGTTTTTT
CASRSQGAAGELFF
>NA|TRBV19|NA|TRBJ1-6
TGTGCCAGTAGTATCTTGACAGGCTATAATTCACCCCTCCACTTT
CASSILTGYNSPLHF
>NA|TRBV7-3|NA|TRBJ2-3
TGTGCCAGCAGCGCTCGAGGCGCAGATACGCAGTATTTT
CASSARGADTQYF
>NA|TRBV4-3|few|TRBJ1-2
TGCGCCAGCAGCCACCTACAGGTGACTTATGGCTACACCTTC
CASSHLQVTYGYTF
>TRBD2|TRBV11-2|NA|TRBJ2-3
TGTGCCAGCAGCTTAGGGAGGCGACTAGCGGGGGAACATACTAGCACAGATACGCAGTATTTT
CASSLGRRLAGEHTSTDTQYF
>NA|TRBV24-1|NA|TRBJ2-1
TGTGCCACCAGTGATACCGGGACACTCTACAATGAGCAGTTCTTC
CATSDTGTLYNEQFF
>TRBD2|TRBV14|NA|TRBJ2-3
TGTGCCAGCAGCCAAGACGTGGCGGGAGGGCCAGATACGCAGTATTTT
CASSQDVAGGPDTQYF
>TRBD2|TRBV7-2|few|TRBJ2-7
TGTGCCAGCAGCTTAGGACTAGCGGGTACCCTGGGCTACGAGCAGTACTTC
CASSLGLAGTLGYEQYF
>NA|TRBV12-3/TRBV12-4|many|TRBJ1-1
TGTGCCAGCAGTTTGCCGGGGCGAAACGCTGAAGCTTTCTTT
CASSLPGRNAEAFF
>TRBD2|TRBV6-6|many|TRBJ2-7
TGTGCCAGCCTAGCGGACTACGAGCAGTACTTC
CASLADYEQYF